This is a list of T cell receptor beta chains from one sample in a study of T cell changes during pregnancy in multiple sclerosis. Measured with immunoSEQ multiplex PCR; TCRdb has only the in-frame clones, and not every one. Of 59,000 or so clones listed, roughly 90% were seen once; the top ten hold approximately 2.8%. The sample in question was peripheral blood, obtained in the third trimester of pregnancy. The receptors come from a female donor in good health, enrolled as a control in a pregnancy study. Both conserved end residues are trimmed from each CDR3. Each record gives: clone size, V gene, D gene, CDR3 protein. The D gene is left open where the match is weak. A clone size is listed for some rows: how often the clone was seen (once, few, many), or a class if it is expanded.

>.|TRBV15|.
ATSSGGRNSYNEQF
>once|TRBV25-1|.
ASSRGQGANVLT
>once|TRBV4-3|TRBD1
ASSGTGGATDYGYT
>.|TRBV30|.
AWSKRVEYPRIQPQH
>.|TRBV11-1|TRBD1
ASSLQGFMNTEAF
>once|TRBV20-1|TRBD1
SSGTDWGYT
>.|TRBV11-2|TRBD1
ASSLVDRGPFGELF
>.|TRBV5-5|.
ASSLGGGGYEQY
>.|TRBV7-2|.
ASSPRVGEGYGYT
>.|TRBV7-2|TRBD2
ASSRLAGGYNEQF
>.|TRBV6-5|TRBD1
ASSRQGSYEQY